Presented here are 21 T cell receptor beta chains from one specimen sequenced in a study of blood T cell repertoires in COVID-19. Assay used: immunoSEQ multiplex PCR; TCRdb lists only in-frame clones, some missing. The sample comprises under 55,000 clones, about 80% of which are singletons, and 25% rests with the top ten. Material for sequencing was peripheral blood. The origin of the receptors is a man in his 70s with acute or convalescent COVID-19.

In its sample, this clone was seen a few times. The V call is TRBV6-6, the J call TRBJ1-1; D is perhaps TRBD1 (5 bases). The V end lost 5 bases, the J end lost 4 bases, and 14 bases lay between the germline ends. Germline CDR1 MNHNY, CDR2 SVGAGI (reference sequence). The length of the CDR3 is 14 residues. CDR3 region: CASSLRDLSTEAFF. CDR3 DNA: TGTGCCAGCAGTCTCCGGGACTTAAGCACTGAAGCTTTCTTT.

The CDR3 region has the DNA TGTGCCAGCAGCTTAGGAGGTAGCCACTTGCGAGAGACCCAGTACTTC. This encodes CASSLGGSHLRETQYF. The chain is built from TRBV11-1 and TRBJ2-5; no clear D. The germline V and J ends were trimmed by 1 base and 4 bases, with 16 bases remaining between them. CDR1 and CDR2 (germline): SGHAT, FQDESV (reference sequence). There are 16 residues in the CDR3.

The chain employs TRBV11-2 and TRBJ2-1; 8 bases are shared with TRBD1. Germline CDR1 and CDR2: SGHAT and FQNNGV. J gave up 5 bases and V 6 bases, and 9 bases lay outside the gene matches. There are 15 residues in the CDR3. For the CDR3, the DNA is TGTGCCAGCAGGCATGCCCCGGGACAGGACAATGAGCAGTTCTTC. Translation gives CASRHAPGQDNEQFF.

V is TRBV9 and J is TRBJ2-5, with D possibly matching TRBD1 (6 bases). The CDR3 totals 13 residues. V lost 1 base and J 4 bases, leaving 8 bases between the germline ends. Germline V CDR1 and CDR2: SGDLS, YYNGEE. The CDR3 nucleotides are TGTGCCAGCAGCGTAACAGGGTTAGAGACCCAGTACTTC. Amino acid sequence: CASSVTGLETQYF. Complete variable domain (other parts from reference TRBV9 and TRBJ2-5): DSGVTQTPKHLITATGQRVTLRCSPRSGDLSVYWYQQSLDQGLQFLIQYYNGEERAKGNILERFSAQQFPDLHSELNLSSLELGDSALYFCASSVTGLETQYFGPGTRLLVL.

The chain uses TRBV12-3 or TRBV12-4 and TRBJ2-7, with TRBD1 as a possible D gene (6 bases). This CDR3 has 13 amino acids. Trimming shortened V by 7 bases and J by 7 bases, and 17 bases separated the two germline ends. The CDR3 region is CASTRTDAWEQYF. The CDR3 DNA sequence: TGTGCCAGCACCCGGACAGACGCTTGGGAGCAGTACTTC.

The chain recombines TRBV5-4 with TRBJ2-5; D gene unclear. The germline V gene has CDR1 SGHNT and CDR2 YYREEE (reference sequence). The CDR3 contains 13 residues. Deletions cut 1 base from V and 5 bases from J, with 9 bases between. The DNA for the CDR3 is TGTGCCAGCAGCTTGAACCCAGGCGAGACCCAGTACTTC. Its translation is CASSLNPGETQYF.

The chain links TRBV19 to TRBJ2-3; 7 bases line up with TRBD2. The CDR3 is made up of 14 amino acids. The junction had 4 bases not matched to a gene; V was cut back by 5 bases and J by 2 bases. Looked up from germline, CDR1 is LNHDA and CDR2 is SQIVND (reference sequence). The CDR3 nucleotides are TGTGCCAGTAGTTCCCGGGACTACACAGATACGCAGTATTTT. Amino acids: CASSSRDYTDTQYF. The full variable domain, in which reference TRBV19 and TRBJ2-3 provide the parts outside the CDR3, is DGGITQSPKYLFRKEGQNVTLSCEQNLNHDAMYWYRQDPGQGLRLIYYSQIVNDFQKGDIAEGYSVSREKKESFPLTVTSAQKNPTAFYLCASSSRDYTDTQYFGPGTRLTVL.

The rearrangement joins TRBV11-2 to TRBJ2-7, with 8 bases matching TRBD2. The trim removed 6 bases at V and 3 bases at J, leaving 7 bases unmatched. Germline CDR1 reads SGHAT; CDR2 reads FQNNGV. The CDR3 is 14 amino acids. CDR3 DNA sequence: TGTGCCAGCAGAGAAAGCGGGAGTTACTACGAGCAGTACTTC. This translates into CASRESGSYYEQYF. Full variable domain (rest looked up from reference TRBV11-2 and TRBJ2-7): EAGVAQSPRYKIIEKRQSVAFWCNPISGHATLYWYQQILGQGPKLLIQFQNNGVVDDSQLPKDRFSAERLKGVDSTLKIQPAKLEDSAVYLCASRESGSYYEQYFGPGTRLTVT.

Note on this clone: A far larger clone is a single base away, which makes a read error likely. The CDR3 sequence: CAIGKPGRLARRETQYF. In nucleotides, the CDR3 is TGTGCCATCGGGAAGCCGGGCCGGTTGGCCCGACGGGAGACCCAGTACTTC. The J gene is TRBJ2-5, the V gene TRBV28; D perhaps matches TRBD2 (5 bases). Germline V gene sequence: CDR1 MDHEN, CDR2 SYDVKM. There are 17 residues in the CDR3. Between the trimmed V and J ends, which lost 10 bases and 5 bases, there was a span of 29 bases. The variable domain in full, completed from reference TRBV28 and TRBJ2-5, reads DVKVTQSSRYLVKRTGEKVFLECVQDMDHENMFWYRQDPGLGLRLIYFSYDVKMKEKGDIPEGYSVSREKKERFSLILESASTNQTSMYLCAIGKPGRLARRETQYFGPGTRLLVL.

This chain connects TRBV27 to TRBJ2-6; possibly TRBD1 for D (6 bases). The V gene lost 6 bases and the J gene lost 1 base, with 16 bases spanning the gap. There are 17 residues in the CDR3. Germline-derived CDR1 and CDR2 are MNHEY and SMNVEV (reference sequence). The CDR3 DNA is TGTGCCAGCAGGGGGAGTTACAGGGCTTCTGGGGCCAACGTCCTGACTTTC. Translating it yields CASRGSYRASGANVLTF. The full variable domain, in which reference TRBV27 and TRBJ2-6 provide the parts outside the CDR3, is EAQVTQNPRYLITVTGKKLTVTCSQNMNHEYMSWYRQDPGLGLRQIYYSMNVEVTDKGDVPEGYKVSRKEKRNFPLILESPSPNQTSLYFCASRGSYRASGANVLTFGAGSRLTVL.

The J gene is TRBJ1-2, the V gene TRBV19; 7 bases map to TRBD1. CDR1 and CDR2 (germline): LNHDA, SQIVND (reference sequence). The CDR3 runs 14 residues. V shed 5 bases, J shed 3 bases, and the junction held 6 bases outside the gene matches. The CDR3 sequence is CASSSRGHHYGYTF. The CDR3 bases are TGTGCCAGTAGTTCAAGGGGGCATCACTATGGCTACACCTTC.

This clone was counted once. CDR3 sequence reads: CASSYGGGRNSPLHF. CDR3 coding DNA: TGTGCCAGCAGTTACGGGGGAGGTAGAAATTCACCCCTCCACTTT. This chain connects TRBV6-5 to TRBJ1-6; weak D call: TRBD1 (5 bases). The V and J ends lost 2 bases and 7 bases respectively, with 12 bases between them. Germline lookup yields CDR1 MNHEY and CDR2 SVGAGI. The CDR3 consists of 15 residues.

The chain uses TRBV12-3 or TRBV12-4 and TRBJ2-2, with a tentative D call TRBD2 (6 bases). V gave up 5 bases and J gave up 7 bases, with 11 bases separating them. This CDR3 contains 13 residues. CDR3 coding DNA: TGTGCCAGCAGTGCCGGGCGGGGCGGGGAGCTGTTTTTT. Translating it yields CASSAGRGGELFF.

This chain uses TRBV15 with TRBJ2-1; 13 bases match TRBD2. V was pared by 3 bases and J by 7 bases, with 15 bases of the junction left unmatched. The CDR3 is 19 amino acids. Germline-derived CDR1 and CDR2 are LNHNV and YYDKDF (reference sequence). The CDR3 loop is CATSRLEEGLAGVSNEQFF. CDR3 bases: TGTGCCACCAGCAGGCTCGAAGAAGGACTAGCGGGAGTGTCAAATGAGCAGTTCTTC.

This chain joins TRBV12-5 and TRBJ2-2; 10 positions match TRBD2. The CDR3 runs 17 residues. Germline CDR1 reads LGHNT; CDR2 reads FRNRAP. Trimming cost V 5 bases and J 5 bases; bases outside gene matches: 11. CDR3: CASGTSPGTSVTGELFF. The CDR3 coding sequence is TGTGCTAGTGGTACAAGCCCCGGGACTAGCGTTACCGGGGAGCTGTTTTTT.

The chain has TRBV6-5 and TRBJ2-1; 8 nucleotides match TRBD2. The V gene end was trimmed by 5 bases and the J gene end by 6 bases; junction bases not matched to a gene: 6. CDR3 size: 14 residues. Germline CDR1 reads MNHEY; CDR2 reads SVGAGI. The CDR3 protein is CASSLSGGINEQFF. CDR3 nucleotide sequence: TGTGCCAGCAGTCTTTCGGGGGGGATCAATGAGCAGTTCTTC.

The chain recombines TRBV7-9 with TRBJ2-3, with a possible D match to TRBD2 (6 bases). Germline CDR1 SEHNR, CDR2 FQNEAQ (reference sequence). Trimming pared 7 bases from V and 3 bases from J, leaving 14 bases between. The CDR3 is 14 residues long. CDR3 sequence reads: CASTLSGVTDTQYF. The CDR3 DNA follows: TGTGCCAGCACCCTTTCGGGAGTTACAGATACGCAGTATTTT.

The genes are TRBV4-3 and TRBJ2-5; a weak D match, TRBD2 (5 bases). Trimming took 0 bases from V and 6 from J, leaving 11 bases between them. Germline values: CDR1 LGHNA, CDR2 YSLEER. The CDR3 extends over 14 amino acids. CDR3 coding DNA: TGCGCCAGCAGCCAAGATGCGGGCGATAAGACCCAGTACTTC. Translated, it gives CASSQDAGDKTQYF.

This clone was counted a few times. This chain connects TRBV30 to TRBJ2-7; D is possibly TRBD1 (5 bases). The CDR3 runs 12 residues. Trimming removed 5 bases from V and 3 bases from J, with 11 bases in between. Germline V gene data show CDR1 as GTSNPN and CDR2 as SVGIG (reference sequence). The CDR3, as DNA: TGTGCCTGGGGCCTGACAGACTACGAGCAGTACTTC. Translated: CAWGLTDYEQYF.

This rearrangement joins TRBV27 to TRBJ2-7, with 7 bases matching TRBD2. V shed 6 bases and J 2 bases; nucleotides not matched to a gene: 7. Looked up from germline, CDR1 is MNHEY and CDR2 is SMNVEV (reference sequence). This CDR3 is built from 14 residues. In DNA form, the CDR3 reads TGTGCCAGCAGATTAGCGGGCCCAGCCTACGAGCAGTACTTC. It encodes CASRLAGPAYEQYF.

The chain links TRBV9 to TRBJ2-5; 12 bases agree with TRBD2. With V trimmed by 4 bases and J by 4 bases, 11 bases remained unmatched. CDR1 and CDR2 from the germline V gene are SGDLS and YYNGEE. CDR3 length: 17 residues. CDR3 in amino acids: CASSPHMLAGGRETQYF. CDR3 nucleotide sequence: TGTGCCAGCAGCCCTCACATGCTAGCGGGAGGGCGAGAGACCCAGTACTTC.